The 31 T cell receptor beta chains below all came from one sample that was sequenced in a study of shared clonotypes between healthy human individuals. Profiled with immunoSEQ multiplex PCR; TCRdb holds only in-frame clones, not every one. The repertoire has about 2.4 million clones, over 85% of them found once; the top ten carry 0.13% to 0.15%. The sequenced sample was naive CD4+ T cells sorted from blood. As for subset: CD45RA+ positively selected. The receptor set was obtained from a man aged 18-30 years in good health.

V gene TRBV2 combines with J gene TRBJ1-3, with D possibly TRBD1 on 5 matching bases. Trimming took off 10 bases at V and 4 bases at J, with 11 bases between the two ends. The V gene's germline CDR1 is SNHLY and CDR2 FYNNEI. The CDR3 is 12 residues long. CDR3 sequence reads: CATGTEGNTIYF. In DNA, the CDR3 is TGTGCCACCGGGACGGAGGGAAACACCATATATTTT.

V gene TRBV27 combines with J gene TRBJ1-6; D may be TRBD1 (5 bases). The CDR3 is 16 residues long. The V end lost 4 bases, the J end lost 8 bases, and 18 bases lay between the germline ends. Germline V CDR1 and CDR2: MNHEY, SMNVEV (reference sequence). The CDR3 DNA follows: TGTGCCAGCAGTTCACTCCGGACAAGCAGCGATTCACCCCTCCACTTT. Translated, it gives CASSSLRTSSDSPLHF.

The genes are TRBV19 and TRBJ2-5; 7 bases line up with TRBD1. Germline trimming cut 4 bases from V and 5 bases from J; bases unmatched to any gene: 7. From germline, CDR1 is LNHDA and CDR2 SQIVND (reference sequence). The CDR3 runs to 14 residues. The CDR3 is CASSTSGGRETQYF. CDR3 nucleotide sequence: TGTGCCAGTAGTACCTCAGGGGGTAGGGAGACCCAGTACTTC.

The chain carries TRBV18 and TRBJ2-5; TRBD1 agrees at 7 bases. TRBJ2-7 explains the end of the DNA better; the J call may be wrong. Germline CDR1 is KGHSH and CDR2 is LQKENI. The CDR3 spans 13 residues. CDR3 loop: CASSPKGGSEQYF. CDR3 DNA: TGTGCCAGCTCACCAAAAGGGGGCAGCGAGCAGTACTTC.

In its sample, this clone was seen once. The chain joins TRBV10-2 to TRBJ2-3, with 8 bases aligning to TRBD1. The CDR3 length is 15 residues. Trimming cost V 3 bases and J 2 bases; bases outside gene matches: 4. Germline CDR1 and CDR2: WSHSY and SAAADI. CDR3 protein: CASSDGQGPTDTQYF. Written as DNA, the CDR3 is TGCGCCAGCAGTGACGGACAGGGACCCACAGATACGCAGTATTTT.

For this clone: In the same sample, other DNA sequences code for this CDR3. This chain connects TRBV6-5 to TRBJ2-3; no clear D. From germline, CDR1 is MNHEY and CDR2 SVGAGI. With 2 bases removed from V and 1 base from J, the gap between germline ends came to 10 bases. The CDR3 has 15 amino acids. The CDR3 DNA follows: TGTGCCAGCAGTTACGGCGCCTCCGGCACAGATACGCAGTATTTT. Its protein product is CASSYGASGTDTQYF.

The chain has TRBV30 and TRBJ1-1, with D possibly being TRBD1 (5 bases). V was pared by 5 bases and J by 4 bases, with 8 bases between. There are 11 residues in the CDR3. The germline V gene encodes CDR1 GTSNPN and CDR2 SVGIG (reference sequence). The CDR3 region has the DNA TGTGCCTGGGGGGGTGGCACTGAAGCTTTCTTT. Its translation: CAWGGGTEAFF. The full variable domain, in which reference TRBV30 and TRBJ1-1 provide the parts outside the CDR3, is SQTIHQWPATLVQPVGSPLSLECTVEGTSNPNLYWYRQAAGRGLQLLFYSVGIGQISSEVPQNLSASRPQDRQFILSSKKLLLSDSGFYLCAWGGGTEAFFGQGTRLTVV.

In DNA, the CDR3 is TGTGCCAGCGAACCCGGACAGGGGGTAAGCTACGAGCAGTACTTC. The encoded protein is CASEPGQGVSYEQYF. V gene TRBV6-1 combines with J gene TRBJ2-7, with 10 bases that match TRBD1. V lost 8 bases and J lost 3; bases outside the gene matches: 10. This CDR3 comprises 15 residues. CDR1 MNHNS and CDR2 SASEGT come from the germline V gene.

The rearrangement uses TRBV10-1 and TRBJ2-1, with 7 nucleotides matching TRBD2. The germline V gene encodes CDR1 WNHNN and CDR2 SYGVQD (reference sequence). This CDR3 region has 13 residues. V lost 4 bases and J lost 7; bases outside the gene matches: 4. In DNA form, the CDR3 reads TGCGCCAGCAGTGCGGGGGGAGGAAATGAGCAGTTCTTC. This codes for CASSAGGGNEQFF.

This chain joins TRBV10-3 and TRBJ2-7; D is possibly TRBD2 (6 bases). Germline CDR1 reads ENHRY; CDR2 reads SYGVKD. V gave up 5 bases and J gave up 0 bases, with 14 bases separating them. The CDR3 totals 15 residues. CDR3 bases: TGTGCCATCAGTCGCGGGGCAGCCGACTCCTACGAGCAGTACTTC. It is translated as CAISRGAADSYEQYF.

DNA of the CDR3: TGTGCCAGCAGCCCACAAGTTGGGCAGGGCTATGGCTACACCTTC. Translated: CASSPQVGQGYGYTF. The rearrangement uses TRBV11-2 and TRBJ1-2; a possible D gene is TRBD1 (5 bases). The CDR3 covers 15 residues. Trimming left V 5 bases short and J 4 bases short, with 17 bases between. The germline V gene has CDR1 SGHAT and CDR2 FQNNGV.

The chain uses TRBV5-4 and TRBJ2-5; 10 nucleotides agree with TRBD2. This CDR3 is 14 amino acids long. V lost 6 bases to trimming and J lost 5 bases; unmatched junction nucleotides: 7. CDR1 SGHNT and CDR2 YYREEE come from the germline V gene (reference sequence). CDR3 protein: CASNIAGGRETQYF. The CDR3 nucleotides read TGTGCCAGCAACATAGCGGGGGGTCGGGAGACCCAGTACTTC.

This chain joins TRBV4-1 and TRBJ2-7; D is unresolved. This CDR3 region has 13 residues. Germline V CDR1 and CDR2: MGHRA, YSYEKL. Between the trimmed V and J ends, which lost 0 bases and 2 bases, there was a span of 5 bases. CDR3 amino acids: CASSQDFAYEQYF. In DNA, the CDR3 is TGCGCCAGCAGCCAAGATTTCGCCTACGAGCAGTACTTC.

The chain recombines TRBV19 with TRBJ1-2, with TRBD1 identical over 8 bases. Losses at the gene ends were 7 bases for V and 8 bases for J; bases not matched to a gene: 21. The CDR3 length is 17 residues. Germline V lookup: CDR1 LNHDA, CDR2 SQIVND (reference sequence). The CDR3 loop is CASTAIRTRDRTRGYTF. In DNA, the CDR3 is TGTGCCAGTACCGCAATAAGGACTCGGGACAGGACCCGAGGCTACACCTTC.

The V call is TRBV18, the J call TRBJ2-3; D perhaps matches TRBD1 (6 bases). The CDR3 runs to 13 residues. Deletions cut 6 bases from V and 4 bases from J, with 11 bases between. Looked up from germline, CDR1 is KGHSH and CDR2 is LQKENI. This CDR3 is CASSWTESDTQYF. In DNA, the CDR3 is TGTGCCAGCTCCTGGACAGAGTCAGATACGCAGTATTTT.

The V call is TRBV6-6, the J call TRBJ1-6; 7 bases align to TRBD1. Germline CDR1 and CDR2: MNHNY and SVGAGI (reference sequence). V was clipped by 2 bases and J by 5 bases; unmatched bases: 6. This CDR3 has 16 residues. Here the CDR3 reads CASSYRMTGNNSPLHF. The CDR3 DNA sequence: TGTGCCAGCAGTTACCGTATGACAGGGAATAATTCACCCCTCCACTTT.

The V gene is TRBV6-6, the J gene TRBJ1-5, with D perhaps matching TRBD1 (5 bases). This CDR3 is built from 14 residues. Germline V gene lookup returns CDR1 MNHNY and CDR2 SVGAGI (reference sequence). Deletions cut 7 bases from V and 0 bases from J, with 10 bases between. The CDR3 loop is CASTDSYSNQPQHF. The CDR3 DNA reads TGTGCCAGCACCGACAGTTATAGCAATCAGCCCCAGCATTTT.

This clone appeared a few times. The chain combines TRBV6-6 with TRBJ1-2; no definite D call. The CDR3 extends over 12 amino acids. From germline, CDR1 is MNHNY and CDR2 SVGAGI (reference sequence). The germline V and J ends were trimmed by 2 bases and 6 bases, with 7 bases remaining between them. CDR3 nucleotides: TGTGCCAGCAGTTACCAGGAAGATGGCTACACCTTC. Translating gives CASSYQEDGYTF.

This rearrangement joins TRBV7-2 to TRBJ1-6, with 7 bases aligning to TRBD1. The CDR3 contains 16 residues. J lost 7 bases, V lost 1 base, and 7 bases had no gene match. The germline gives CDR1 SGHTA, CDR2 FQGNSA. Here the CDR3 reads CASSLGQGLLNSPLHF. In DNA form, the CDR3 reads TGTGCCAGCAGCTTAGGACAGGGACTTTTGAATTCACCCCTCCACTTT.

The chain employs TRBV6-1 and TRBJ1-1, with 7 bases that match TRBD1. CDR1 and CDR2 (germline): MNHNS, SASEGT. The CDR3 contains 14 residues. J lost 4 bases, V lost 6 bases, and 8 bases had no gene match. The CDR3 reads CASRSTGDLTEAFF. The CDR3 bases are TGTGCCAGCAGATCTACAGGGGACCTCACTGAAGCTTTCTTT.

The J gene is TRBJ2-5, the V gene TRBV5-1; TRBD2 agrees at 14 bases. CDR3 length: 17 amino acids. Germline-derived CDR1 and CDR2 are SGHRS and YFSETQ. The V and J ends lost 2 bases and 1 base, in that order; junction bases with no gene match: 4. The CDR3 sequence is CASSLGTSGGLQETQYF. CDR3 sequence (DNA): TGCGCCAGCAGCTTAGGGACTAGCGGGGGCCTCCAAGAGACCCAGTACTTC.

With respect to this clone: At one boundary the junction diverges from the germline segment, which might be a read error. The rearrangement uses TRBV27 and TRBJ1-4; the D is unclear. The CDR3 totals 12 residues. CDR1 is MNHEY and CDR2 is SMNVEV in the germline V gene (reference sequence). The CDR3 DNA sequence: TGCGAATGGGGATGGGTCAACCGAAAACTGTTTTTT. Amino acids: CEWGWVNRKLFF.

The chain links TRBV5-8 to TRBJ2-6; the D gene is possibly TRBD2 (5 bases). In germline, CDR1 is SGHTS, CDR2 YDEGEE. Trimming removed 4 bases from V and 8 bases from J, with 7 bases in between. The CDR3 length is 12 residues. The DNA for the CDR3 is TGTGCCAGCAGCGAGCGGACCAACGTCCTGACTTTC. Amino acid sequence: CASSERTNVLTF.

The chain combines TRBV30 with TRBJ1-2; D possibly corresponds to TRBD1 (6 bases). With 7 bases removed from V and 4 bases from J, the gap between germline ends came to 22 bases. This CDR3 comprises 15 residues. The germline V gene encodes CDR1 GTSNPN and CDR2 SVGIG (reference sequence). The CDR3 loop is CASLVAGQRSYGYTF. For the CDR3, the DNA is TGTGCCTCCCTTGTCGCGGGACAAAGGAGCTATGGCTACACCTTC.

The rearrangement joins TRBV10-1 to TRBJ2-7; a weak D match, TRBD1 (6 bases). V was shortened by 2 bases and J by 1 base, with 12 bases between the two germline ends. This CDR3 is built from 15 residues. From germline, CDR1 is WNHNN and CDR2 SYGVQD (reference sequence). The CDR3 DNA is TGCGCCAGCAGTGAGGGGGCAGGGGCATCCTACGAGCAGTACTTC. This gives the protein CASSEGAGASYEQYF.

The chain couples TRBV5-1 to TRBJ2-1; no clear D gene. Germline V gene sequence: CDR1 SGHRS, CDR2 YFSETQ. The CDR3 is made up of 15 amino acids. V lost 0 bases, J lost 8 bases, and 15 bases lay in between. CDR3 nucleotides: TGCGCCAGCAGCTTGGACATGCCTGTGGTCGATGAGCAGTTCTTC. It yields the protein CASSLDMPVVDEQFF.

CDR3 in amino acids: CAISERGSVTQYF. CDR3 bases: TGTGCCATCAGTGAGCGGGGGAGTGTGACCCAGTACTTC. V usage is TRBV10-3 and J usage is TRBJ2-5; D might be TRBD2 (6 bases). The CDR3 runs to 13 residues. Germline V lookup: CDR1 ENHRY, CDR2 SYGVKD. V was shortened by 2 bases and J by 7 bases, with 11 bases between the two germline ends.

The gene calls are TRBV2 and TRBJ2-5, with D uncertain. In germline, CDR1 is SNHLY, CDR2 FYNNEI. This CDR3 has 11 amino acids. V dropped 4 bases and J dropped 3 bases, with 3 bases sitting between them. For the CDR3, the DNA is TGTGCCAGCAGTGTAGAAGAGACCCAGTACTTC. As protein: CASSVEETQYF.

The gene calls are TRBV5-6 and TRBJ2-5; 7 nucleotides match TRBD2. After removal of 3 bases from V and 5 bases from J, the junction contained 7 bases not matched to a gene. Germline CDR1 and CDR2: SGHDT and YYEEEE. The CDR3 loop spans 14 amino acids. This CDR3 reads CASSSRTSIETQYF. CDR3 DNA sequence: TGTGCCAGCAGCTCGCGGACTAGTATCGAGACCCAGTACTTC. The full variable domain, with the rest looked up from reference TRBV5-6 and TRBJ2-5, is DAGVTQSPTHLIKTRGQQVTLRCSPKSGHDTVSWYQQALGQGPQFIFQYYEEEERQRGNFPDRFSGHQFPNYSSELNVNALLLGDSALYLCASSSRTSIETQYFGPGTRLLVL.

The V and J genes are TRBV7-9 and TRBJ1-2; 9 bases are a match to TRBD1. The CDR3 is made up of 16 amino acids. V lost 3 bases to trimming and J lost 1 base; unmatched junction nucleotides: 6. Germline CDR1 is SEHNR and CDR2 is FQNEAQ (reference sequence). CDR3 nucleotide sequence: TGTGCCAGCAGCTTGAGTCCGGGACAGGGTAACTATGGCTACACCTTC. This gives the protein CASSLSPGQGNYGYTF.

J is TRBJ2-5 and V is TRBV25-1, with D perhaps TRBD1 (5 bases). Germline V CDR1 and CDR2: MGHDK, SYGVNS. CDR3 length: 16 amino acids. Trimming stripped 2 bases from V and 1 base from J, with 14 bases between. DNA for the CDR3: TGTGCCAGCAGTGAAGAAGGAAGGACACTCCAAGAGACCCAGTACTTC. Protein: CASSEEGRTLQETQYF.